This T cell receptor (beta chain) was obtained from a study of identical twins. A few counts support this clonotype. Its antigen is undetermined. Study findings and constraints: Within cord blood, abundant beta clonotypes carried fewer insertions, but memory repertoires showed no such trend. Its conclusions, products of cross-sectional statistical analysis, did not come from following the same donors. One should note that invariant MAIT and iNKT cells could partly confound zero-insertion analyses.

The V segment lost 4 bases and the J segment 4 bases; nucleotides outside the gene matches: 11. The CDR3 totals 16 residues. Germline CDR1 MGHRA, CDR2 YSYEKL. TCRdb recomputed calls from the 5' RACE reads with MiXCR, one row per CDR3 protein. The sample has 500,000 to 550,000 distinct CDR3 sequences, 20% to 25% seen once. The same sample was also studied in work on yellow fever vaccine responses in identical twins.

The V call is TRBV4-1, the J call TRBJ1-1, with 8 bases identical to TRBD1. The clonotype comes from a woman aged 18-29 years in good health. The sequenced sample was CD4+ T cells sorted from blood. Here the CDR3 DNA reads TGCGCCAGCAGCCCGGGAGGCAGGGGGCTTTCCACTGAAGCTTTCTTT. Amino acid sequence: CASSPGGRGLSTEAFF.